This entry concerns a single TCR beta chain. Its target is unknown. Vbeta (60) and Jbeta (13) primers were used in the PCR. TCRdb's table, derived via immunoSEQ multiplex PCR, lists solely in-frame clones and lacks some. The table shows under 200,000 clones, with roughly four fifths occurring only once. The CDR3 length is 15 residues. Trimming removed 0 bases from V and 4 bases from J, with 10 bases in between. The germline V gene has CDR1 SGHTA and CDR2 FQGNSA. This sample is drawn from a study of cytomegalovirus exposure and HLA in healthy donors. General study points: An observed cluster of highly shared sequence variants was recorded as a likely sequencing artifact. A missense variant in DCLRE1C was later tied to TCR beta V- and J-gene trimming. Upon later analysis, HLA-associated TCR beta chains proved more clonally expanded than other, equally common chains.

The sample consisted of PBMCs. This TCR came from a man aged 25 to 40 in good health and CMV-seronegative. The chain uses TRBV7-2 and TRBJ1-3; the D gene is possibly TRBD1 (5 bases). The CDR3 loop is CASSLAPTGGNTIYF. The CDR3 nucleotides are TGTGCCAGCAGCTTAGCACCTACAGGAGGAAACACCATATATTTT.